Each of the 20 T cell receptor beta chains below was sequenced from the same sample in a study of EBV T-cell therapy then PD-1 blockade in nasopharyngeal carcinoma. The treatment is: AdE1-LMPpoly-expanded autologous EBV-specific T-cell therapy followed by anti-PD-1 nivolumab. The table came from immunoSEQ multiplex PCR; TCRdb's copy has only in-frame clones and leaves some out. The sample has fewer than 20,000 clones, approximately 80% seen once. For these receptors, no antigen is known. The source was CD8+ T cells from blood, collected at day 0 from a patient whose treatment included autologous EBV-specific T cells and nivolumab. The receptors here all came from a man in his forties with nasopharyngeal carcinoma.

This chain connects TRBV2 to TRBJ2-2; D is perhaps TRBD1 (5 bases). CDR1 and CDR2 from the germline V gene are SNHLY and FYNNEI. With 8 bases removed from V and 5 bases from J, the gap between germline ends came to 9 bases. This CDR3 has 12 residues. The CDR3 DNA reads TGTGCCAGCTGGGGCGATACCGGGGAGCTGTTTTTT. It is translated as CASWGDTGELFF.

CDR3 sequence: CASSLRDRGGGYTF. DNA of the CDR3: TGTGCCAGCAGCTTACGTGACAGGGGTGGAGGCTACACCTTC. The J gene is TRBJ1-2, the V gene TRBV27; 8 bases fit TRBD1. The CDR3 contains 14 residues. Germline V gives CDR1 MNHEY, CDR2 SMNVEV (reference sequence). V was pared by 6 bases and J by 8 bases, with 11 bases of the junction left unmatched.

This clone appeared once. This chain uses TRBV19 with TRBJ1-5; unclear D gene. Looked up from germline, CDR1 is LNHDA and CDR2 is SQIVND (reference sequence). The CDR3 spans 13 residues. Between the trimmed V and J ends, which lost 3 bases and 4 bases, there was a span of 7 bases. CDR3 region: CASSMTGNQPQHF. The CDR3 DNA follows: TGTGCCAGTAGTATGACGGGGAATCAGCCCCAGCATTTT.

This sequence joins TRBV13 and TRBJ2-3, with TRBD2 matching over 8 bases. V dropped 2 bases and J dropped 3; count of bases not matched to a gene: 1. Germline V gene sequence: CDR1 PRHDT, CDR2 FYEKMQ (reference sequence). This CDR3 region has 14 residues. The DNA of the CDR3 is TGTGCCAGCAGCTTACCTAGCGGGACAGATACGCAGTATTTT. Amino acid sequence: CASSLPSGTDTQYF.

The chain is built from TRBV5-1 and TRBJ1-1, with a tentative D call TRBD1 (5 bases). Germline loops: CDR1 SGHRS, CDR2 YFSETQ. CDR3 length: 13 residues. V was shortened by 4 bases and J by 1 base, with 8 bases between the two germline ends. DNA of the CDR3: TGCGCCAGCAGCCGTGGACAGAACACTGAAGCTTTCTTT. This translates into CASSRGQNTEAFF.

The V and J genes are TRBV30 and TRBJ1-2; TRBD1 is a possible D gene (5 bases). V lost 5 bases to trimming and J lost 8 bases, with 12 bases between them. There are 11 residues in the CDR3. Germline V gene data show CDR1 as GTSNPN and CDR2 as SVGIG (reference sequence). The CDR3 here is CAWGALGGYTF. Written as DNA, the CDR3 is TGTGCCTGGGGGGCCCTGGGGGGCTACACCTTC.

The V call is TRBV9, the J call TRBJ2-1; D remains unclear. V lost 7 bases, J lost 0 bases, and 8 bases lay in between. Germline V gene lookup returns CDR1 SGDLS and CDR2 YYNGEE. The CDR3 contains 13 residues. The CDR3: CASQALSYNEQFF. The CDR3 DNA reads as TGTGCCAGCCAGGCTCTCTCCTACAATGAGCAGTTCTTC.

This clone came up once. V is TRBV27 and J is TRBJ2-1; 10 bases line up with TRBD2. The CDR3 totals 18 residues. V was clipped by 1 base and J by 1 base; unmatched bases: 7. Germline CDR1 and CDR2: MNHEY and SMNVEV (reference sequence). This CDR3 is CASSLFPLAGVSYNEQFF. CDR3 nucleotides: TGTGCCAGCAGTTTATTCCCCCTAGCGGGGGTTTCCTACAATGAGCAGTTCTTC.

This rearrangement joins TRBV28 to TRBJ2-1, with 8 bases identical to TRBD2. CDR1 is MDHEN and CDR2 is SYDVKM in the germline V gene. V gave up 6 bases and J gave up 4 bases; unmatched junction bases: 8. The CDR3 loop spans 15 amino acids. The CDR3 coding sequence is TGTGCCAGCAGCCTCTTAGCGGGGTCATACAATGAGCAGTTCTTC. Its translation is CASSLLAGSYNEQFF.

V is TRBV27 and J is TRBJ1-5; tentative D call: TRBD1 (6 bases). Germline-derived CDR1 and CDR2 are MNHEY and SMNVEV (reference sequence). The V gene lost 6 bases and the J gene lost 4 bases, with 10 bases spanning the gap. The CDR3 has 13 residues. This CDR3 reads CASRQGRNQPQHF. The DNA of the CDR3 is TGTGCCAGCAGGCAGGGGAGGAATCAGCCCCAGCATTTT.

V is TRBV6-2 or TRBV6-3 and J is TRBJ1-1; TRBD1 aligns across 8 bases. V gave up 2 bases and J gave up 4 bases; unmatched junction bases: 3. CDR1 and CDR2 (germline): MNHEY, SVGEGT. This CDR3 contains 14 residues. The CDR3 region has the DNA TGTGCCAGCAGTTACCCGGACAGGGTCACTGAAGCTTTCTTT. Protein sequence: CASSYPDRVTEAFF.

The chain recombines TRBV29-1 with TRBJ1-2; D gene unclear. This CDR3 is 12 amino acids long. Trimming left V 2 bases short and J 0 bases short, with 4 bases between. Germline loops: CDR1 SQVTM, CDR2 ANQGSEA. DNA for the CDR3: TGCAGCGTTGAAACAGCTAACTATGGCTACACCTTC. Translation gives CSVETANYGYTF.

This chain joins TRBV6-5 and TRBJ2-2, with 9 bases that match TRBD2. CDR1 is MNHEY and CDR2 is SVGAGI in the germline V gene. This CDR3 contains 16 residues. Unmatched junction bases numbered 1, after V lost 1 base and J lost 1 base. The CDR3 nucleotides are TGTGCCAGCAGTTACTTACTAGCGGGGAACACCGGGGAGCTGTTTTTT. As protein: CASSYLLAGNTGELFF.

This clone was counted only a few times. The chain combines TRBV2 with TRBJ1-4; D perhaps matches TRBD1 (6 bases). The V end lost 2 bases, the J end lost 1 base, and 17 bases lay between the germline ends. Germline CDR1 SNHLY, CDR2 FYNNEI. The CDR3 sequence is 18 residues long. The CDR3 DNA reads TGTGCCAGCAGTGAAAGTAGCACAGGGTGGGAAACTAATGAAAAACTGTTTTTT. Amino acid sequence: CASSESSTGWETNEKLFF. The full variable domain, in which reference TRBV2 and TRBJ1-4 provide the parts outside the CDR3, is EPEVTQTPSHQVTQMGQEVILRCVPISNHLYFYWYRQILGQKVEFLVSFYNNEISEKSEIFDDQFSVERPDGSNFTLKIRSTKLEDSAMYFCASSESSTGWETNEKLFFGSGTQLSVL.

The rearrangement links TRBV7-6 to TRBJ2-3; 9 bases align to TRBD1. With 4 bases clipped from V and 5 bases from J, the junction kept 7 bases outside the gene matches. The V gene's germline CDR1 is SGHVS and CDR2 FNYEAQ. The CDR3 extends over 15 amino acids. The CDR3 here is CASSYLQGAQDTQYF. The CDR3 DNA follows: TGTGCCAGCAGCTACCTACAGGGGGCTCAAGATACGCAGTATTTT. Variable domain in full (rest from reference TRBV7-6 and TRBJ2-3): GAGVSQSPRYKVTKRGQDVALRCDPISGHVSLYWYRQALGQGPEFLTYFNYEAQQDKSGLPNDRFSAERPEGSISTLTIQRTEQRDSAMYRCASSYLQGAQDTQYFGPGTRLTVL.

The gene calls are TRBV12-3 or TRBV12-4 and TRBJ1-1; TRBD1 agrees at 7 bases. The CDR3 spans 12 residues. Trimming at V came to 6 bases and at J to 4 bases, leaving 2 bases not matched to a gene. The CDR3 DNA is TGTGCCAGCAGCCCAGGGGGCACTGAAGCTTTCTTT. This encodes CASSPGGTEAFF.

The chain combines TRBV7-6 with TRBJ2-1, with D unclear. The CDR3 sequence is 13 residues long. Per the germline V gene, CDR1 is SGHVS and CDR2 is FNYEAQ. V was cut by 5 bases and J by 3 bases, with 8 bases left in between. The CDR3 DNA follows: TGTGCCAGCAGCGTATGGGACTACAATGAGCAGTTCTTC. Protein product: CASSVWDYNEQFF. Supplemented by reference TRBV7-6 and TRBJ2-1, the full variable domain reads GAGVSQSPRYKVTKRGQDVALRCDPISGHVSLYWYRQALGQGPEFLTYFNYEAQQDKSGLPNDRFSAERPEGSISTLTIQRTEQRDSAMYRCASSVWDYNEQFFGPGTRLTVL.

Only one count was recorded for this clone. The V call is TRBV5-1, the J call TRBJ2-3, with TRBD1 matching 7 bases. Germline assignment: CDR1 SGHRS and CDR2 YFSETQ. The CDR3 totals 15 residues. The trim removed 2 bases at V and 4 bases at J, leaving 7 bases unmatched. DNA of the CDR3: TGCGCCAGCAGCTTCCGGGACAGATCTTCAGATACGCAGTATTTT. Its protein is CASSFRDRSSDTQYF.

This sequence joins TRBV4-1 and TRBJ1-2; unclear D gene. V lost 4 bases to trimming and J lost 6 bases, with 18 bases between them. Germline V gene lookup returns CDR1 MGHRA and CDR2 YSYEKL. This CDR3 contains 15 residues. The CDR3 DNA sequence: TGCGCCAGCAGCCTCGCGGGATCCAGAGGGAATGGCTACACCTTC. Protein sequence: CASSLAGSRGNGYTF.

The chain carries TRBV28 and TRBJ1-2; 10 positions agree with TRBD1. CDR1 and CDR2 (germline): MDHEN, SYDVKM. This CDR3 has 17 amino acids. Losses at the gene ends were 0 bases for V and 5 bases for J; bases not matched to a gene: 9. This chain's CDR3 is CASSLWGQGTFGYGYTF. The DNA for the CDR3 is TGTGCCAGCAGTTTATGGGGACAGGGGACCTTTGGGTATGGCTACACCTTC.